This entry describes one T cell receptor beta chain. TCRdb used MiXCR to reprocess the RT-PCR reads, holding one entry per CDR3 protein. The data show roughly 880,000 distinct CDR3 sequences, more than 15% seen once. The record originates from a study of patients and donors after allogeneic stem cell transplantation. The CDR3 runs to 16 residues. Trimming took 0 bases from V and 4 from J; bases not matched to a gene: 3. Germline CDR1 reads MGHRA; CDR2 reads YSYEKL. The chain carries TRBV4-1 and TRBJ1-2; 12 positions agree with TRBD1. The clonotype originates from a human donor who was either an allogeneic HSCT recipient or a stem cell or donor lymphocyte infusion donor (not recorded which). It is not recorded whose cells these are; they may come from a transplant donor. Sequencing input: blood, either unsorted or a sorted T cell fraction (not recorded which). CDR3 nucleotides: TGCGCCAGCAGCCAAGATGGGACAGGGGGCAGCTATGGCTACACCTTC. This codes for CASSQDGTGGSYGYTF.